Following are 3 T cell receptor beta chains from one sample sequenced in a study of blood T cell repertoires in COVID-19. Generated by immunoSEQ multiplex PCR, the TCRdb table keeps only in-frame clones and is missing some. The data show 300,000 to 450,000 clones, with about 90% seen just once and roughly a tenth held by the top ten. Source material: peripheral blood. Receptors originate from a woman in her 30s with COVID-19, enrolled during active disease.

The rearrangement uses TRBV28 and TRBJ1-4; tentative D call: TRBD1 (5 bases). V was clipped by 4 bases and J by 6 bases, with 21 bases between them. The CDR3 loop spans 17 amino acids. In germline, CDR1 is MDHEN, CDR2 SYDVKM. In nucleotides, the CDR3 is TGTGCCAGCAGTTCCCCATGGACGGCCCAGGGTTATGAAAAACTGTTTTTT. This gives the protein CASSSPWTAQGYEKLFF.

The J gene is TRBJ2-2, the V gene TRBV4-1, with D unclear. The CDR3 totals 15 residues. V dropped 1 base and J dropped 3 bases, with 9 bases sitting between them. Germline V gene data show CDR1 as MGHRA and CDR2 as YSYEKL. CDR3 amino acids: CASSQVPQYTGELFF. The CDR3 DNA reads as TGCGCCAGCAGCCAAGTCCCACAGTACACCGGGGAGCTGTTTTTT.

V usage is TRBV19 and J usage is TRBJ2-1; 9 bases match TRBD2. The V gene end was trimmed by 6 bases and the J gene end by 4 bases; junction bases not matched to a gene: 10. The CDR3 is 16 residues long. Germline V CDR1 and CDR2: LNHDA, SQIVND (reference sequence). CDR3 DNA: TGTGCCAGTAGGTCGGGTGCAGCGGGAGGTTACAATGAGCAGTTCTTC. Translated, it gives CASRSGAAGGYNEQFF.